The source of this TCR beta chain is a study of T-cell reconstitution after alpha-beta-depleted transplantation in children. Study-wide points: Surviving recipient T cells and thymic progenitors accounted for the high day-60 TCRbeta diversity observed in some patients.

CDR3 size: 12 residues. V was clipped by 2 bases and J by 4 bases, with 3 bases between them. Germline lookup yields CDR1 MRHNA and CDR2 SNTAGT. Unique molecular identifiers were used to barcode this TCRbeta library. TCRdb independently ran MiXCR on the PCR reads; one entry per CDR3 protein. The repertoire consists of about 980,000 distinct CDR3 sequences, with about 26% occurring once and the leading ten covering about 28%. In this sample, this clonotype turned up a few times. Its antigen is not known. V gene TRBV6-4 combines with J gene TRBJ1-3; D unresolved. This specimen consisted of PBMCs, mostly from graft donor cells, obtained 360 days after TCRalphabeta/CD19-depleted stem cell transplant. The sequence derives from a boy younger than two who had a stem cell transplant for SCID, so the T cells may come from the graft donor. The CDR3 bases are TGTGCCAGCAGTGACCAGGGAAACACCATATATTTT. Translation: CASSDQGNTIYF.